This T cell receptor (beta chain) is drawn from a study of blood T cell dynamics during melanoma immunotherapy. Time point defined: week 3, after first cycle of checkpoint inhibitor. Patients with prior systemic cancer treatment, concomitant immunosuppressants, or other active malignancies were excluded. To note about this clone: Antigen specificity is unknown.

Study observations and caveats: Disease-control patients' PBMC repertoires became either more clonal or more diverse at W3.

Germline V lookup: CDR1 KGHSH, CDR2 LQKENI. V lost 4 bases, J lost 2 bases, and 17 bases lay in between. The CDR3 extends over 16 amino acids. Profiled with immunoSEQ multiplex PCR; TCRdb holds only in-frame clones, not every one. This table has some 12,000 clones, over 75% appearing once. The gene calls are TRBV18 and TRBJ1-1; D gene unclear. The sequence came from a human donor with melanoma. This material consisted of blood, taken from a patient treated with checkpoint blockade. DNA of the CDR3: TGTGCCAGCTCACTCCAAAGCGGGGTCTATAACACTGAAGCTTTCTTT. Residues: CASSLQSGVYNTEAFF. The full variable domain, in which reference TRBV18 and TRBJ1-1 provide the parts outside the CDR3, is NAGVMQNPRHLVRRRGQEARLRCSPMKGHSHVYWYRQLPEEGLKFMVYLQKENIIDESGMPKERFSAEFPKEGPSILRIQQVVRGDSAAYFCASSLQSGVYNTEAFFGQGTRLTVV.